The 15 T cell receptor beta chains listed next were all sequenced from one sample in a study of cytomegalovirus exposure and HLA in healthy donors. With 60 Vbeta and 13 Jbeta primers, the PCR was carried out. Only in-frame clones appear in the TCRdb table, and some are missing; sequencing was by immunoSEQ multiplex PCR. Among 200,000 to 250,000 clones listed, around 85% were seen once. Input material: PBMCs. Receptors were obtained from a human donor in good health.

The CDR3 spells CASSKGTSGSGTDTQYF. In nucleotides, the CDR3 is TGTGCCAGCAGCAAGGGGACTAGCGGGAGCGGGACAGATACGCAGTATTTT. The genes are TRBV7-3 and TRBJ2-3; 14 bases align to TRBD2. This CDR3 has 17 residues. V gave up 5 bases and J gave up 3 bases; unmatched junction bases: 7. Germline CDR1 SGHTA, CDR2 FQGTGA.

The gene calls are TRBV7-3 and TRBJ2-3, with 10 bases that match TRBD1. V was clipped by 4 bases and J by 4 bases; unmatched bases: 2. Germline CDR1 and CDR2: SGHTA and FQGTGA. The CDR3 consists of 14 residues. The CDR3 here is CASSSGQGADTQYF. The CDR3 region has the DNA TGTGCCAGCAGCTCAGGACAGGGGGCAGATACGCAGTATTTT.

The chain is built from TRBV28 and TRBJ1-2; a possible D gene is TRBD1 (6 bases). This CDR3 spans 17 amino acids. Germline lookup yields CDR1 MDHEN and CDR2 SYDVKM. V dropped 5 bases and J dropped 7 bases, with 26 bases sitting between them. CDR3 nucleotide sequence: TGTGCCAGCAGTGGCCCTGGCGGGGGGCGCGATCATAGTGGCTACACCTTC. This gives the protein CASSGPGGGRDHSGYTF.

This chain uses TRBV7-3 with TRBJ1-2; 7 bases align to TRBD1. Per the germline V gene, CDR1 is SGHTA and CDR2 is FQGTGA. The J segment lost 4 bases and the V segment lost 8 bases, leaving 13 bases of the junction unmatched. This CDR3 is 15 amino acids long. The chain's CDR3 is CASAPGTETTYGYTF. Here the CDR3 DNA reads TGTGCCAGCGCCCCCGGGACAGAAACTACCTATGGCTACACCTTC.

This chain joins TRBV2 and TRBJ2-1; 8 nucleotides match TRBD1. CDR1 and CDR2 from the germline V gene are SNHLY and FYNNEI. V shed 5 bases, J shed 7 bases, and the junction held 13 bases outside the gene matches. The CDR3 totals 16 residues. The CDR3 reads CASSLRRDRNWNEQFF. The CDR3 nucleotides read TGTGCCAGCAGTTTGCGCCGGGACAGGAACTGGAATGAGCAGTTCTTC.

CDR3 sequence: CASSFRGTGTLSTDTQYF. As DNA, the CDR3 is TGTGCCAGCAGCTTTCGTGGGACAGGGACTTTAAGCACAGATACGCAGTATTTT. The rearrangement links TRBV7-6 to TRBJ2-3; TRBD1 matches 9 bases. The CDR3 runs 18 residues. After removal of 3 bases from V and 0 bases from J, the junction contained 10 bases not matched to a gene. Per the germline V gene, CDR1 is SGHVS and CDR2 is FNYEAQ.

The V call is TRBV9, the J call TRBJ1-1; TRBD1 is a possible D gene (6 bases). This CDR3 is built from 14 residues. V was pared by 4 bases and J by 6 bases, with 16 bases between. CDR1 and CDR2 from the germline V gene are SGDLS and YYNGEE. The CDR3: CASSPTQGKAEAFF. The CDR3 region has the DNA TGTGCCAGCAGCCCAACACAGGGAAAAGCTGAAGCTTTCTTT.

The chain couples TRBV6-6 to TRBJ2-7; weak D call: TRBD1 (5 bases). V was clipped by 5 bases and J by 2 bases, with 10 bases between them. CDR1 is MNHNY and CDR2 is SVGAGI in the germline V gene (reference sequence). The length of the CDR3 is 13 residues. CDR3 bases: TGTGCCAGCAGTCGACAGAACACCTACGAGCAGTACTTC. Its protein product is CASSRQNTYEQYF.

CDR3 bases: TGTGCCAGCAGCCCCGGACTAGCGGGAGGGCCGGCCTACAATGAGCAGTTCTTC. Its protein product is CASSPGLAGGPAYNEQFF. The chain recombines TRBV7-2 with TRBJ2-1, with TRBD2 identical over 15 bases. Germline CDR1 reads SGHTA; CDR2 reads FQGNSA. This CDR3 is 18 amino acids long. J lost 2 bases, V lost 5 bases, and 7 bases had no gene match.

This chain connects TRBV28 to TRBJ2-1, with D perhaps matching TRBD2 (5 bases). The V gene's germline CDR1 is MDHEN and CDR2 SYDVKM. The CDR3 has 13 amino acids. V gave up 7 bases and J gave up 3 bases, with 10 bases separating them. The CDR3 DNA reads as TGTGCCAGCATACATGAGGGCTACAATGAGCAGTTCTTC. As protein: CASIHEGYNEQFF.

The rearrangement uses TRBV7-3 and TRBJ2-5; 11 positions agree with TRBD2. V gave up 5 bases and J gave up 3 bases; unmatched junction bases: 14. This CDR3 has 18 residues. Germline CDR1 is SGHTA and CDR2 is FQGTGA. CDR3 protein: CASSLRLAGLVSKETQYF. The CDR3 DNA reads TGTGCCAGCAGCCTGAGACTAGCGGGACTTGTAAGCAAAGAGACCCAGTACTTC.

This chain links TRBV21-1 with TRBJ2-1; the D call TRBD1 from the table was never checked on the DNA. TRBV21-1 is a listed pseudogene. The CDR3 covers 14 residues. This CDR3 reads CASSKVHNRNEQFF. The DNA of the CDR3 is TGTGCCAGCAGCAAAGTACACAACCGCAATGAGCAGTTCTTC.

The CDR3 here is CASSSGGPETQYF. The CDR3 nucleotides read TGTGCCAGCAGCTCCGGGGGGCCGGAGACCCAGTACTTC. This chain uses TRBV7-6 with TRBJ2-5; perhaps TRBD2 as D (7 bases). Trimming removed 4 bases at V and 5 bases at J, with 11 bases between. Germline V gene lookup returns CDR1 SGHVS and CDR2 FNYEAQ. The CDR3 has 13 amino acids.

The chain uses TRBV4-1 and TRBJ2-7, with TRBD2 as a possible D gene (6 bases). Per germline, CDR1 MGHRA and CDR2 YSYEKL. V shed 3 bases and J shed 3 bases, with 12 bases lying between them. The CDR3 is 14 amino acids. CDR3 DNA sequence: TGCGCCAGCAGCCAGCATGGCGGGATCTACGAGCAGTACTTC. Encoded protein: CASSQHGGIYEQYF.

This clone was observed a single time. The chain is built from TRBV4-1 and TRBJ2-5; D is perhaps TRBD2 (6 bases). The DNA end favors TRBJ2-7, so the J call may be wrong. The CDR3 length is 15 residues. Germline V gene data show CDR1 as MGHRA and CDR2 as YSYEKL. The CDR3 is CASSQGLANSYEQYF. DNA for the CDR3: TGCGCCAGCAGCCAAGGCCTAGCGAACTCCTACGAGCAGTACTTC.